This section outlines one T cell receptor beta chain sequence together with its context. What it recognizes is unknown. This specimen belongs to a study of somatic mutations in cytotoxic T cells in rheumatoid arthritis. Study information: Certain V beta antibody-stained T-cell populations, V beta1+ cells sequenced for TCRB among them, were flow-sorted to nearly 100% purity. Study-wide points: Antigen targets of the expanded CD8+ clones remained unidentified. Rheumatoid arthritis patients, but not healthy controls, exhibited increasing CD8+ clonality with age.

The assay was immunoSEQ multiplex PCR, and TCRdb's table has in-frame clones only and misses some. The data show about 10,000 clones, 85% to 95% seen once. This CDR3 is built from 16 residues. Per the germline V gene, CDR1 is MNHEY and CDR2 is SMNVEV (reference sequence). V was clipped by 0 bases and J by 1 base, with 11 bases between them. The clonotype was recovered from a woman between 18 and 30 years old with rheumatoid arthritis. The chain is built from TRBV27 and TRBJ2-3; TRBD2 might be the D (6 bases). Source material: CD8+ T cells sorted from blood. The CDR3 loop reads CASSLSSGGGTDTQYF. In DNA form, the CDR3 reads TGTGCCAGCAGTTTATCGTCGGGCGGGGGCACAGATACGCAGTATTTT.